This T cell receptor (beta chain) was obtained from a study of blood T cell repertoires in COVID-19. Study summary: From T cells, B-cell-depleted T cells, or PBMCs came the material, which was cDNA or gDNA.

Original processing methods: Nucleated cell number was recorded as an estimate derived from reference gene primer amplification. TCRdb's table, derived via immunoSEQ multiplex PCR, lists solely in-frame clones and lacks some. The D gene and trimming were derived from the DNA, and the V and J assignments and clone size from that table. The sample lists 100,000 to 150,000 clones; about 81% were seen once. The CDR3 spans 13 residues. Trimming took 7 bases from V and 2 from J; bases not matched to a gene: 5. CDR1 is LNHDA, CDR2 SQIVND, per germline (reference sequence). This chain connects TRBV19 to TRBJ2-7, with 7 bases aligning to TRBD2. The sequenced sample was peripheral blood. This receptor was taken from a woman between 45 and 60 years old with acute or convalescent COVID-19. The CDR3 reads CASTPGTTYEQYF. The CDR3 DNA follows: TGTGCCAGTACCCCTGGGACTACCTACGAGCAGTACTTC.